A single sample is the source of the 27 T cell receptor beta chains below, sequenced in a study of shared clonotypes between healthy human individuals. CD45RO-negative, CCR7-selected cells formed the naive CD8 fraction, which excluded terminally differentiated effector memory CD45RA+ cells. Generated by immunoSEQ multiplex PCR, the TCRdb table keeps only in-frame clones and is missing some. The table shows about 2.2 million clones, with 93% occurring only once. Sequenced: naive CD8+ T cells from PBMCs. The origin of the receptors is a man aged 18 to 29 in good health. Some clones in this sample may be carry-over from other donors' samples.

The V call is TRBV5-6, the J call TRBJ2-3; D not resolved. Between the trimmed V and J ends, which lost 0 bases and 2 bases, there was a span of 4 bases. CDR1 is SGHDT and CDR2 is YYEEEE in the germline V gene. CDR3 length: 13 residues. The CDR3: CASSLDVTDTQYF. CDR3 DNA sequence: TGTGCCAGCAGCTTGGACGTCACAGATACGCAGTATTTT.

The chain couples TRBV7-3 to TRBJ2-5, with 8 bases fitting TRBD1. The CDR3 is 16 residues long. After removal of 5 bases from V and 1 base from J, the junction contained 9 bases not matched to a gene. Per the germline V gene, CDR1 is SGHTA and CDR2 is FQGTGA. CDR3 residues: CASSTAGDRIQETQYF. The CDR3 bases are TGTGCCAGCAGCACGGCCGGGGACAGGATCCAAGAGACCCAGTACTTC.

The chain employs TRBV2 and TRBJ1-2; no clear D gene. Trimming took 6 bases from V and 4 from J, leaving 18 bases between them. Germline CDR1 SNHLY, CDR2 FYNNEI. The CDR3 contains 15 residues. CDR3 sequence reads: CASRPPRADGYGYTF. The CDR3 nucleotides are TGTGCCAGCAGACCTCCTAGGGCGGATGGCTATGGCTACACCTTC.

The chain links TRBV7-9 to TRBJ1-4; no clear D. The CDR3 length is 14 residues. CDR1 and CDR2 from the germline V gene are SEHNR and FQNEAQ (reference sequence). Trimming took off 5 bases at V and 3 bases at J, with 10 bases between the two ends. The CDR3 DNA follows: TGTGCCAGCAGCCCACCAAAGGCTAATGAAAAACTGTTTTTT. Amino acid sequence: CASSPPKANEKLFF.

J is TRBJ2-5 and V is TRBV5-4; possibly TRBD1 for D (5 bases). With 4 bases removed from V and 1 base from J, the gap between germline ends came to 20 bases. Looked up from germline, CDR1 is SGHNT and CDR2 is YYREEE (reference sequence). The CDR3 sequence is 17 residues long. The CDR3 DNA sequence: TGTGCCAGCAGCCCTTCCCCCAGGGAAAGTATCCAAGAGACCCAGTACTTC. Translation: CASSPSPRESIQETQYF. Full variable domain (rest looked up from reference TRBV5-4 and TRBJ2-5): ETGVTQSPTHLIKTRGQQVTLRCSSQSGHNTVSWYQQALGQGPQFIFQYYREEENGRGNFPPRFSGLQFPNYSSELNVNALELDDSALYLCASSPSPRESIQETQYFGPGTRLLVL.

This chain uses TRBV7-3 with TRBJ2-5; D possibly corresponds to TRBD2 (5 bases). Germline CDR1 reads SGHTA; CDR2 reads FQGTGA. This CDR3 spans 13 amino acids. V was clipped by 2 bases and J by 1 base, with 5 bases between them. In DNA form, the CDR3 reads TGTGCCAGCAGCTTAGGGAGCCAAGAGACCCAGTACTTC. As protein: CASSLGSQETQYF.

The V and J genes are TRBV5-1 and TRBJ2-1; unclear D gene. Germline V gene data show CDR1 as SGHRS and CDR2 as YFSETQ. CDR3 length: 17 amino acids. V was clipped by 0 bases and J by 5 bases, with 18 bases between them. The DNA for the CDR3 is TGCGCCAGCAGCTTGGACATCCATTCAATCCTTAACAATGAGCAGTTCTTC. It is translated as CASSLDIHSILNNEQFF.

This chain joins TRBV11-2 and TRBJ2-1, with TRBD2 matching over 9 bases. This CDR3 spans 15 amino acids. The V and J ends lost 3 bases and 4 bases, in that order; junction bases with no gene match: 4. Per the germline V gene, CDR1 is SGHAT and CDR2 is FQNNGV. CDR3 amino acids: CASSLSGGKYNEQFF. CDR3 sequence (DNA): TGTGCCAGCAGCTTGAGCGGGGGGAAATACAATGAGCAGTTCTTC.

Only one count was recorded for this clone. This chain connects TRBV14 to TRBJ1-1; maybe TRBD1 (6 bases). The V end lost 0 bases, the J end lost 5 bases, and 10 bases lay between the germline ends. CDR3 length: 14 residues. Germline V gene data show CDR1 as SGHDN and CDR2 as FVKESK. This chain's CDR3 is CASSQDRGFTEAFF. In DNA form, the CDR3 reads TGTGCCAGCAGCCAAGATAGGGGGTTTACTGAAGCTTTCTTT.

This chain connects TRBV5-1 to TRBJ2-3, with D possibly matching TRBD2 (6 bases). V was pared by 0 bases and J by 2 bases, with 13 bases between. The CDR3 is 16 residues long. In germline, CDR1 is SGHRS, CDR2 YFSETQ. The CDR3 DNA reads as TGCGCCAGCAGCTTGGAACCGGGACTCTACACAGATACGCAGTATTTT. The encoded protein is CASSLEPGLYTDTQYF.

Of note for this clone: Other DNA sequences within the sample encode an identical CDR3. The chain uses TRBV9 and TRBJ2-7, with 9 bases fitting TRBD2. CDR3 length equals 15 residues. Germline CDR1 is SGDLS and CDR2 is YYNGEE. V lost 4 bases, J lost 0 bases, and 5 bases stayed unmatched. The CDR3 DNA is TGTGCCAGCAGCCCGAGCGGGAGGAGCTCCTACGAGCAGTACTTC. Translation gives CASSPSGRSSYEQYF.

The chain carries TRBV6-5 and TRBJ1-1, with D hard to call. Deletions cut 0 bases from V and 5 bases from J, with 10 bases between. This CDR3 spans 14 amino acids. Per the germline V gene, CDR1 is MNHEY and CDR2 is SVGAGI. CDR3 sequence reads: CASSYSLGRTEAFF. The CDR3 nucleotides are TGTGCCAGCAGTTACTCGTTGGGGAGGACTGAAGCTTTCTTT.

The rearrangement links TRBV13 to TRBJ2-5; unclear D gene. Trimming took off 1 base at V and 2 bases at J, with 8 bases between the two ends. The length of the CDR3 is 14 residues. Germline assignment: CDR1 PRHDT and CDR2 FYEKMQ (reference sequence). The CDR3 DNA follows: TGTGCCAGCAGCTTAGTCGGGCGGCAAGAGACCCAGTACTTC. It codes for CASSLVGRQETQYF.

The CDR3 reads CASSPGAGKAQYF. CDR3 sequence (DNA): TGTGCCAGTAGTCCAGGGGCCGGTAAGGCCCAGTACTTC. The chain employs TRBV19 and TRBJ2-5; maybe TRBD1 (6 bases). CDR1 and CDR2 (germline): LNHDA, SQIVND (reference sequence). The length of the CDR3 is 13 residues. The V end was cut by 5 bases, the J end by 9 bases, with 16 bases between.

The chain combines TRBV27 with TRBJ2-3; TRBD2 matches at 8 bases. This CDR3 has 17 amino acids. CDR1 and CDR2 from the germline V gene are MNHEY and SMNVEV (reference sequence). Trimming cost V 5 bases and J 6 bases; bases outside gene matches: 16. CDR3 residues: CASSPLLIAGPEDTQYF. The CDR3 bases are TGTGCCAGCAGTCCCCTCCTCATAGCGGGACCGGAGGATACGCAGTATTTT.

The V and J genes are TRBV29-1 and TRBJ1-1; no reliable D call. Germline CDR1 SQVTM, CDR2 ANQGSEA. V shed 6 bases and J shed 2 bases, with 10 bases lying between them. The CDR3 covers 12 residues. In DNA form, the CDR3 reads TGCAGCGTCTTCCACGGAAACACTGAAGCTTTCTTT. Protein product: CSVFHGNTEAFF.

V and J are TRBV28 and TRBJ2-5; D possibly corresponds to TRBD1 (6 bases). The germline V and J ends were trimmed by 6 bases and 5 bases, with 16 bases remaining between them. The germline V gene has CDR1 MDHEN and CDR2 SYDVKM. The CDR3 has 14 residues. In DNA form, the CDR3 reads TGTGCCAGCAGCGATACAGGGTTCGGGGAGACCCAGTACTTC. This codes for CASSDTGFGETQYF.

This clone appeared a single time. This sample also contains other DNA sequences that code for the same CDR3. This rearrangement joins TRBV27 to TRBJ2-1, with TRBD2 matching 7 bases. Germline CDR1 MNHEY, CDR2 SMNVEV (reference sequence). Losses at the gene ends were 2 bases for V and 4 bases for J; bases not matched to a gene: 5. The CDR3 has 15 amino acids. The CDR3 coding sequence is TGTGCCAGCAGTTTACGCCTAGCGGTGTACAATGAGCAGTTCTTC. It translates to CASSLRLAVYNEQFF.

The chain has TRBV19 and TRBJ2-6; the match to TRBD1 covers 9 bases. The CDR3 is 15 amino acids. The germline CDR1 and CDR2 sequences are LNHDA and SQIVND (reference sequence). With V trimmed by 3 bases and J by 3 bases, 0 bases remained unmatched. The CDR3 sequence is CASSMDRGGANVLTF. The DNA of the CDR3 is TGTGCCAGTAGTATGGACAGGGGTGGGGCCAACGTCCTGACTTTC.

This clone was observed a few times. V gene TRBV28 combines with J gene TRBJ1-1; a possible D gene is TRBD1 (5 bases). Germline V gene lookup returns CDR1 MDHEN and CDR2 SYDVKM. Trimming stripped 7 bases from V and 1 base from J, with 13 bases between. This CDR3 spans 14 amino acids. CDR3: CASTYRGQNTEAFF. The CDR3 DNA reads TGTGCCAGCACCTACCGGGGCCAGAACACTGAAGCTTTCTTT.

Details on this clone: In the same sample, other DNA sequences code for this CDR3. This chain uses TRBV19 with TRBJ2-6; D gene uncertain. This CDR3 region has 13 residues. Germline CDR1 and CDR2: LNHDA and SQIVND (reference sequence). The V gene lost 3 bases and the J gene lost 4 bases, with 4 bases spanning the gap. In DNA form, the CDR3 reads TGTGCCAGTAGTATCGGGGGGGCCAACGTCCTGACTTTC. It codes for CASSIGGANVLTF. The full variable domain, in which reference TRBV19 and TRBJ2-6 provide the parts outside the CDR3, is DGGITQSPKYLFRKEGQNVTLSCEQNLNHDAMYWYRQDPGQGLRLIYYSQIVNDFQKGDIAEGYSVSREKKESFPLTVTSAQKNPTAFYLCASSIGGANVLTFGAGSRLTVL.

V usage is TRBV27 and J usage is TRBJ2-1; D unclear. CDR3 length equals 16 residues. In germline, CDR1 is MNHEY, CDR2 SMNVEV (reference sequence). Deletions cut 6 bases from V and 4 bases from J, with 19 bases between. Written as DNA, the CDR3 is TGTGCCAGCAGAAACCCTAAGTACCCTCTTTACAATGAGCAGTTCTTC. This translates into CASRNPKYPLYNEQFF.

The chain joins TRBV11-2 to TRBJ1-1, with D tentatively TRBD1 (6 bases). Trimming stripped 4 bases from V and 0 bases from J, with 18 bases between. CDR1 is SGHAT and CDR2 is FQNNGV in the germline V gene. CDR3 length: 17 residues. CDR3 in amino acids: CASSSAGTPPVNTEAFF. The DNA of the CDR3 is TGTGCCAGCAGCTCCGCCGGGACACCGCCTGTGAACACTGAAGCTTTCTTT.

This rearrangement joins TRBV5-5 to TRBJ1-1; 12 nucleotides line up with TRBD1. Trimming removed 4 bases from V and 3 bases from J; junction bases left unmatched: 10. The CDR3 totals 17 residues. The germline CDR1 and CDR2 sequences are SGHKS and YYEKEE (reference sequence). The CDR3 sequence: CASSPRPGQGADTEAFF. CDR3 nucleotide sequence: TGTGCCAGCAGCCCCCGCCCGGGACAGGGGGCAGACACTGAAGCTTTCTTT.

The V call is TRBV13, the J call TRBJ2-3; 9 bases map to TRBD1. The germline gives CDR1 PRHDT, CDR2 FYEKMQ (reference sequence). V lost 4 bases and J lost 2; bases outside the gene matches: 10. This CDR3 comprises 17 residues. CDR3 residues: CASSSGQGLTLTDTQYF. The CDR3 region has the DNA TGTGCCAGCAGCTCCGGACAGGGGCTCACCCTCACAGATACGCAGTATTTT.

The genes are TRBV5-1 and TRBJ2-5, with D possibly called TRBD1 or TRBD2 (5 bases each). Germline lookup yields CDR1 SGHRS and CDR2 YFSETQ. Trimming stripped 0 bases from V and 5 bases from J, with 8 bases between. CDR3 size: 13 residues. The CDR3 sequence: CASSLAREETQYF. CDR3 DNA sequence: TGCGCCAGCAGCTTGGCCAGGGAGGAGACCCAGTACTTC. The full variable domain, with the rest looked up from reference TRBV5-1 and TRBJ2-5, is KAGVTQTPRYLIKTRGQQVTLSCSPISGHRSVSWYQQTPGQGLQFLFEYFSETQRNKGNFPGRFSGRQFSNSRSEMNVSTLELGDSALYLCASSLAREETQYFGPGTRLLVL.

The genes are TRBV10-3 and TRBJ2-1; 13 nucleotides align to TRBD2. CDR3 size: 15 residues. Germline CDR1 and CDR2: ENHRY and SYGVKD. Losses at the gene ends were 4 bases for V and 9 bases for J; bases not matched to a gene: 6. The CDR3 region is CAISGGLAGFVEQFF. The CDR3 DNA reads TGTGCCATCAGTGGGGGACTAGCGGGGTTTGTTGAGCAGTTCTTC.